One and the same sample provided the 16 T cell receptor beta chains below, sequenced in a study of lymphopenia after photon versus proton radiotherapy. Some clones are missing from TCRdb's copy, which holds only in-frame ones; the method was immunoSEQ multiplex PCR. The sample records some 55,000 clones, around 87% being singletons. Sequences were derived from peripheral blood, sampled from a patient treated with photon-based radiotherapy. The receptors originated from a man in his forties with gastric cancer.

CDR3 in amino acids: CAWSESLNTEAFF. As DNA, the CDR3 is TGTGCCTGGAGTGAGAGCTTGAACACTGAAGCTTTCTTT. The genes are TRBV30 and TRBJ1-1; the D is unclear. The V and J ends lost 1 base and 0 bases respectively, with 6 bases between them. This CDR3 comprises 13 residues. The germline V gene encodes CDR1 GTSNPN and CDR2 SVGIG (reference sequence).

CDR3 region: CASSFGTSRGYTF. The CDR3 coding sequence is TGTGCCAGCAGCTTCGGGACATCCCGGGGCTACACCTTC. This sequence joins TRBV5-6 and TRBJ1-2; D is possibly TRBD1 (6 bases). The CDR3 length is 13 residues. CDR1 and CDR2 (germline): SGHDT, YYEEEE. Trimming took 2 bases from V and 8 from J, leaving 13 bases between them.

The V call is TRBV6-5, the J call TRBJ2-3, with TRBD2 matching 8 bases. J lost 0 bases, V lost 2 bases, and 1 base had no gene match. The length of the CDR3 is 15 residues. Germline V gene data show CDR1 as MNHEY and CDR2 as SVGAGI. CDR3 residues: CASSYLAGSTDTQYF. For the CDR3, the DNA is TGTGCCAGCAGTTACCTAGCGGGTAGCACAGATACGCAGTATTTT.

V is TRBV2 and J is TRBJ1-2; TRBD1 matches at 9 bases. J was trimmed by 3 bases and V by 8 bases; bases with no gene match: 4. The germline V gene has CDR1 SNHLY and CDR2 FYNNEI. This CDR3 region has 13 residues. DNA for the CDR3: TGTGCCAGCGGGAGACAGGGGGACTATGGCTACACCTTC. It specifies CASGRQGDYGYTF.

V is TRBV9 and J is TRBJ2-3; 9 nucleotides line up with TRBD2. The CDR3 sequence is 17 residues long. The V gene end was trimmed by 3 bases and the J gene end by 2 bases; junction bases not matched to a gene: 10. Germline V gives CDR1 SGDLS, CDR2 YYNGEE. This chain's CDR3 is CASSEPASGEYTDTQYF. The DNA of the CDR3 is TGTGCCAGCAGCGAGCCCGCTAGCGGGGAGTACACAGATACGCAGTATTTT. The whole variable domain, filled in from reference TRBV9 and TRBJ2-3, reads DSGVTQTPKHLITATGQRVTLRCSPRSGDLSVYWYQQSLDQGLQFLIQYYNGEERAKGNILERFSAQQFPDLHSELNLSSLELGDSALYFCASSEPASGEYTDTQYFGPGTRLTVL.

DNA for the CDR3: TGTGCCAGCTCACCTAACGCAGGGGGCGAGCAGTACTTC. Amino acids: CASSPNAGGEQYF. This chain uses TRBV18 with TRBJ2-7; 7 bases line up with TRBD1. With 3 bases clipped from V and 6 bases from J, the junction kept 5 bases outside the gene matches. CDR1 is KGHSH and CDR2 is LQKENI in the germline V gene. The CDR3 totals 13 residues.

The J gene is TRBJ2-1, the V gene TRBV9; the D gene is possibly TRBD2 (6 bases). Germline loops: CDR1 SGDLS, CDR2 YYNGEE. The CDR3 runs 16 residues. The germline V and J ends were trimmed by 4 bases and 7 bases, with 21 bases remaining between them. CDR3 DNA: TGTGCCAGCAGCCCCGCCTGGAGGGCGGCGGGTAATGAGCAGTTCTTC. Translation: CASSPAWRAAGNEQFF.

The chain couples TRBV7-3 to TRBJ2-2; a weak D match, TRBD2 (6 bases). This CDR3 has 15 residues. Germline assignment: CDR1 SGHTA and CDR2 FQGTGA. Trimming left V 4 bases short and J 2 bases short, with 11 bases between. In DNA, the CDR3 is TGTGCCAGCAGCTCCGGGAGTCTAAACACCGGGGAGCTGTTTTTT. This encodes CASSSGSLNTGELFF.

The chain recombines TRBV7-6 with TRBJ1-3, with unresolved D. Looked up from germline, CDR1 is SGHVS and CDR2 is FNYEAQ. The CDR3 spans 15 residues. V lost 1 base and J 3 bases, leaving 10 bases between the germline ends. CDR3: CASSLDGQFGNTIYF. The CDR3, as DNA: TGTGCCAGCAGCTTAGATGGGCAGTTTGGAAACACCATATATTTT.

This chain connects TRBV30 to TRBJ2-3, with D unresolved. V shed 1 base and J shed 1 base, with 12 bases lying between them. The germline CDR1 and CDR2 sequences are GTSNPN and SVGIG (reference sequence). The CDR3 runs to 15 residues. The CDR3 bases are TGTGCCTGGAGTGGGTCCTTGTTGGGCACAGATACGCAGTATTTT. This sequence encodes CAWSGSLLGTDTQYF. The variable domain in full, with the rest retrieved from reference TRBV30 and TRBJ2-3, is SQTIHQWPATLVQPVGSPLSLECTVEGTSNPNLYWYRQAAGRGLQLLFYSVGIGQISSEVPQNLSASRPQDRQFILSSKKLLLSDSGFYLCAWSGSLLGTDTQYFGPGTRLTVL.

The sample holds a few counts of this clone. J is TRBJ2-5 and V is TRBV15, with a tentative D call TRBD1 (6 bases). The V gene lost 4 bases and the J gene lost 3 bases, with 9 bases spanning the gap. Germline-derived CDR1 and CDR2 are LNHNV and YYDKDF (reference sequence). This CDR3 has 13 amino acids. The CDR3 DNA sequence: TGTGCCACCAGCACCCGGACAGAAGAGACCCAGTACTTC. Translation: CATSTRTEETQYF.

The rearrangement links TRBV7-2 to TRBJ2-4; 13 positions match TRBD2. CDR3 length equals 15 residues. Germline values: CDR1 SGHTA, CDR2 FQGNSA. With 5 bases clipped from V and 9 bases from J, the junction kept 7 bases outside the gene matches. The CDR3 region has the DNA TGTGCCAGCAGCAAACTAGCGGGGGGGCCGGGCATTCAGTACTTC. Residues: CASSKLAGGPGIQYF.

The DNA of the CDR3 is TGCAGCGTTGAGGCCCAGGGGACTAGAGAGACCCAGTACTTC. This sequence encodes CSVEAQGTRETQYF. The chain is built from TRBV29-1 and TRBJ2-5; 8 nucleotides match TRBD2. Per germline, CDR1 SQVTM and CDR2 ANQGSEA. This CDR3 comprises 14 residues. V gave up 3 bases and J gave up 4 bases; unmatched junction bases: 7.

This clone was observed once. The chain recombines TRBV4-1 with TRBJ1-3; 10 bases map to TRBD1. This CDR3 comprises 17 residues. With 1 base clipped from V and 2 bases from J, the junction kept 5 bases outside the gene matches. The germline V gene has CDR1 MGHRA and CDR2 YSYEKL. The CDR3 loop is CASSQGRQGAAGNTIYF. The CDR3 nucleotides read TGCGCCAGCAGCCAAGGCCGACAGGGGGCGGCTGGAAACACCATATATTTT.

Concerning this clone: The sample has other DNA sequences that encode this CDR3 too. The J gene is TRBJ2-7, the V gene TRBV5-1; D possibly corresponds to TRBD2 (5 bases). Germline lookup yields CDR1 SGHRS and CDR2 YFSETQ. The length of the CDR3 is 14 residues. Trimming took off 0 bases at V and 2 bases at J, with 9 bases between the two ends. The CDR3 reads CASSLVDGAYEQYF. CDR3 bases: TGCGCCAGCAGCTTGGTGGACGGGGCCTACGAGCAGTACTTC.

The genes are TRBV10-3 and TRBJ1-5, with TRBD1 matching 7 bases. J was trimmed by 5 bases and V by 6 bases; bases with no gene match: 4. Germline lookup yields CDR1 ENHRY and CDR2 SYGVKD. The CDR3 sequence is 13 residues long. The CDR3 region has the DNA TGTGCCATCAGGGGACAGCCTGATCAGCCCCAGCATTTT. It translates to CAIRGQPDQPQHF.